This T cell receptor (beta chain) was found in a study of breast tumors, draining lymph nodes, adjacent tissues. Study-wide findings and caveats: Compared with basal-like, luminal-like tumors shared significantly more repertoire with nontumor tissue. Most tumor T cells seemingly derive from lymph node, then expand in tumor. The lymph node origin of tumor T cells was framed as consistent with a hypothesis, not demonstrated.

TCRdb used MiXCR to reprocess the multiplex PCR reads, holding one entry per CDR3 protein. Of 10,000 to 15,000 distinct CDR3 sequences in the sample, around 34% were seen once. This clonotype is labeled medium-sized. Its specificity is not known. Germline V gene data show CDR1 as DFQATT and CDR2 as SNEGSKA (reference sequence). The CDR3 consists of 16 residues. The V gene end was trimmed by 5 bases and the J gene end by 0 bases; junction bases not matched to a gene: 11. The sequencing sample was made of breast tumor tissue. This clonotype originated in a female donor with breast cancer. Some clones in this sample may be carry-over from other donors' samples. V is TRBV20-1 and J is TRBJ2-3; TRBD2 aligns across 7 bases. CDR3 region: CSAHPRSGKSTDTQYF. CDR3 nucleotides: TGCAGTGCTCATCCCCGGAGCGGGAAAAGCACAGATACGCAGTATTTT.